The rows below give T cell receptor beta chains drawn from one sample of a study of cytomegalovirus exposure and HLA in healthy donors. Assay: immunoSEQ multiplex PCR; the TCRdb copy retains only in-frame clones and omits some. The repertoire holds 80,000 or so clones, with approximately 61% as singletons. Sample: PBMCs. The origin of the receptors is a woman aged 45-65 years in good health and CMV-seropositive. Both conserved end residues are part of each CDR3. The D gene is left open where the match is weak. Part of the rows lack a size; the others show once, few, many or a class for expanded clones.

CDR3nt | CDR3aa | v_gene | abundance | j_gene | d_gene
TGTGCCAGCAGTCCTGAGGGACTTAACTATTCACCCCTCCACTTT | CASSPEGLNYSPLHF | TRBV6-5 | few | TRBJ1-6 | NA
TGTGCCAGCTCAATACAGGGGGTGAACACTGAAGCTTTCTTT | CASSIQGVNTEAFF | TRBV18 | NA | TRBJ1-1 | TRBD1
TGTGCCAGCACTGAGGGCCTCCAAGAGACCCAGTACTTC | CASTEGLQETQYF | TRBV25-1 | NA | TRBJ2-5 | NA
TGCGCCAGCAGTAATACAGGGATGGAGACCCAGTACTTC | CASSNTGMETQYF | TRBV5-1 | few | TRBJ2-5 | NA
TGTGCCAGCAGCTTAGTCTCCGCGACAGATTTAGCCAAAAACATTCAGTACTTC | CASSLVSATDLAKNIQYF | TRBV5-6 | NA | TRBJ2-4 | NA
TGTGCCAGCAGCTTGTTTGCAGTTAATGAAAAACTGTTTTTT | CASSLFAVNEKLFF | TRBV7-9 | NA | TRBJ1-4 | NA
TGTGCCATCAGTGAGTCGGGACAGGGCAATAGGGGCTACACCTTC | CAISESGQGNRGYTF | TRBV10-3 | NA | TRBJ1-2 | TRBD1
TGTGCCAGCAGCTTAGCGGCGACCGGGAATCAGCCCCAGCATTTT | CASSLAATGNQPQHF | TRBV7-9 | few | TRBJ1-5 | NA
TGTGCCAGCTCACCACTAAAGGGCAGGACTCTATCTGGAAACACCATATATTTT | CASSPLKGRTLSGNTIYF | TRBV18 | NA | TRBJ1-3 | NA
TGTGCCAGCAGTTTTGCGGGGGGCAGTTATGGCTACACCTTC | CASSFAGGSYGYTF | TRBV27 | NA | TRBJ1-2 | NA
TGTGCCAGCAGTTGGACTCCGGCGGGCAATGAGCAGTTCTTC | CASSWTPAGNEQFF | TRBV27 | NA | TRBJ2-1 | NA
TGTGCCAGCAGTTCCCCGGGACAGGGCACAGATACGCAGTATTTT | CASSSPGQGTDTQYF | TRBV6-5 | NA | TRBJ2-3 | TRBD1
TGTGCCGGCAGGGGGGGGGCTGTAGGAAACACCATATATTTT | CAGRGGAVGNTIYF | TRBV28 | NA | TRBJ1-3 | TRBD1
TGTGCCAGCAGCTTATCGGGGTACGAGCAGTACTTC | CASSLSGYEQYF | TRBV7-2 | NA | TRBJ2-7 | NA
TGTGCCAGCACTTTTTCGCTAGATTTTAGCAATCAGCCCCAGCATTTT | CASTFSLDFSNQPQHF | TRBV28 | NA | TRBJ1-5 | NA
TGTGCCAGCAGCCCTTCCTACGAGCAGTACTTC | CASSPSYEQYF | TRBV9 | few | TRBJ2-7 | NA
TGTGCCAGCAGCGGGGACACTAGCACAGATACGCAGTATTTT | CASSGDTSTDTQYF | TRBV9 | NA | TRBJ2-3 | NA
TGTGCCAGCACCCCAGACAGGGAATCGGGAGCTTTCTTT | CASTPDRESGAFF | TRBV6-5 | NA | TRBJ1-1 | TRBD1
TGTGCCAGCAGCCATCGCCCTAGCGGGGGGGGCGAGCAGTACTTC | CASSHRPSGGGEQYF | TRBV7-6 | NA | TRBJ2-7 | TRBD2
TGTGCCAGCAGCCCGGGGACAGGCGCCTCCTACGAGCAGTACTTC | CASSPGTGASYEQYF | TRBV27 | NA | TRBJ2-7 | TRBD1
TGTGCCAGCTCACCCGACAGGAAAGAGACCCAGTACTTC | CASSPDRKETQYF | TRBV18 | NA | TRBJ2-5 | NA
TGTGCCAGCAGCCGTACAGGGGATAGCAATCAGCCCCAGCATTTT | CASSRTGDSNQPQHF | TRBV11-2 | few | TRBJ1-5 | TRBD1
TGTGCCAGCAGCATAGAATCTTGGCTGGTAAGGGAGCAGTACTTC | CASSIESWLVREQYF | TRBV6-1 | NA | TRBJ2-5 | NA
TGTGCCAGCAGTTACTCGACTGAGACTTCCACAGATACGCAGTATTTT | CASSYSTETSTDTQYF | TRBV6-5 | NA | TRBJ2-3 | NA
TGTGCCAGCCGTGAGTGGCGGGGGGCGAACACTGAAGCTTTCTTT | CASREWRGANTEAFF | TRBV5-4 | few | TRBJ1-1 | NA
TGTGCCAGCAGCCAACAGGGGAGCAATCAGCCCCAGCATTTT | CASSQQGSNQPQHF | TRBV6-6 | NA | TRBJ1-5 | TRBD1